This TCR beta chain was sequenced during a study of blood T cell repertoires in COVID-19. About the study: There were acute and convalescent COVID-19 samples, and they came from the United States, Italy and Spain.

As processed by the authors: Amplification from reference gene primers served as the basis for estimated nucleated cell counts. Sequenced by immunoSEQ multiplex PCR; TCRdb stores in-frame clones only, minus some. That table furnishes V, J and clone size, whereas the DNA furnished D and trimming. The sample records roughly 190,000 clones, approximately 81% being singletons. Germline CDR1 SGHRS, CDR2 YFSETQ. The CDR3 loop spans 15 amino acids. Deletions cut 2 bases from V and 7 bases from J, with 19 bases between. This chain joins TRBV5-1 and TRBJ2-7, with a weak D call TRBD2 (5 bases). The sequenced sample was peripheral blood. This TCR came from a woman aged 70-85 years with COVID-19, enrolled during active disease. CDR3 amino acids: CASSFTQTGLGEQYF. The DNA for the CDR3 is TGCGCCAGCAGCTTCACCCAGACGGGATTGGGGGAGCAGTACTTC. The entire variable domain, with the rest obtained from reference TRBV5-1 and TRBJ2-7, is as follows: KAGVTQTPRYLIKTRGQQVTLSCSPISGHRSVSWYQQTPGQGLQFLFEYFSETQRNKGNFPGRFSGRQFSNSRSEMNVSTLELGDSALYLCASSFTQTGLGEQYFGPGTRLTVT.